This entry is about one T cell receptor beta chain. Its antigen remains unidentified. The entry originates in a study of T cells in localized non-small cell lung cancer. Points from the study as a whole: Exceeding tumor, uninvolved adjacent lung had the highest T cell clonality. Adjacent lung was found to contain a median roughly 60 of the top 100 tumor clones.

This CDR3 has 15 residues. J gave up 4 bases and V 3 bases, and 9 bases lay outside the gene matches. Germline assignment: CDR1 LNHNV and CDR2 YYDKDF (reference sequence). Measured with immunoSEQ multiplex PCR; TCRdb has only the in-frame clones, and not every one. The sample gives about 3,000 clones, roughly 31% of which show up once; about an eighth is in the top ten. Sample: normal lung tissue next to the tumor, taken before any cancer treatment. The TCR originated in a woman aged 35 to 70 with stage I lung adenocarcinoma. The chain joins TRBV15 to TRBJ2-7, with 7 bases aligning to TRBD1. The CDR3 loop reads CATSSLDRKGYEQYF. The DNA for the CDR3 is TGTGCCACCAGCAGTCTGGACAGGAAAGGTTACGAGCAGTACTTC.